This T cell receptor beta chain derives from a study of Graves' ophthalmopathy and Graves' hyperthyroidism. The stable label applied to hyperthyroidism with no ophthalmopathy within 18 months of follow-up. Scientists amplified the TCR beta CDR3 regions from RNA transcripts. The workflow started with a first-round RT-PCR run with HTBI primers and then moved on to a second-round multiplex PCR. One entry per CDR3 protein, called by TCRdb with MiXCR from the multiplex PCR reads. This table has roughly 350,000 distinct CDR3 sequences, approximately 18% appearing once. In its sample, this clonotype was seen many times. The germline CDR1 and CDR2 sequences are SEHNR and FQNEAQ (reference sequence). This CDR3 comprises 16 residues. V was pared by 5 bases and J by 5 bases, with 22 bases between.

This TCR was recovered from an adult woman with stable Graves' hyperthyroidism. The sequenced sample was peripheral blood. V usage is TRBV7-9 and J usage is TRBJ2-7, with D tentatively TRBD1 or TRBD2 (9 bases each). The CDR3 loop is CASSPAGGTGHHEQYF. CDR3 bases: TGTGCCAGCAGCCCCGCGGGGGGGACAGGGCACCACGAGCAGTACTTC.